This entry lists 27 T cell receptor beta chains sequenced from one sample in a study of quantifying T cell responses using KT2 cells. Study-level background: TCR alpha and beta constant-region primers primed reverse transcription of RNA.

Each cDNA got a UMI-containing oligo ligated at its 3' end. An equimolar mix of RC1.1 and RC1.2 primed the beta chain across TRBC1 and TRBC2. TCRdb re-called the UMI-ligation and nested PCR reads through MiXCR, storing one row per CDR3 protein. This sample has about 32,000 distinct CDR3 sequences, with 7.3% found just once. The sequencing sample was made of PBMCs spiked with cells of the T cell clone KT2. The source is a human donor.

This chain uses TRBV4-3 with TRBJ2-4; tentative D call: TRBD2 (6 bases). In germline, CDR1 is LGHNA, CDR2 YSLEER. V was clipped by 6 bases and J by 0 bases, with 15 bases between them. The CDR3 is made up of 16 amino acids. The CDR3 loop is CASRQIWGLAKNIQYF. The CDR3 DNA reads TGCGCCAGCAGACAAATCTGGGGACTAGCCAAAAACATTCAGTACTTC.

This clonotype has only a few counts. V is TRBV20-1 and J is TRBJ2-6, with TRBD1 matching over 7 bases. The CDR3 is 16 amino acids. The germline V gene encodes CDR1 DFQATT and CDR2 SNEGSKA (reference sequence). V trimming: 6 bases; J trimming: 2 bases; junction bases outside the gene matches: 10. In DNA, the CDR3 is TGCAGTGCCCCCCGGACAGGATGGCCTGGGGCCAACGTCCTGACTTTC. Translating gives CSAPRTGWPGANVLTF.

This clonotype has only a few counts. The chain carries TRBV9 and TRBJ1-3, with D unresolved. The CDR3 has 11 amino acids. Germline values: CDR1 SGDLS, CDR2 YYNGEE. The ends were cut back, 6 bases at V and 3 bases at J, with 4 bases in the middle. CDR3 sequence (DNA): TGTGCCAGCACTAATGGAAACACCATATATTTT. Translated: CASTNGNTIYF. Complete variable domain (other parts from reference TRBV9 and TRBJ1-3): DSGVTQTPKHLITATGQRVTLRCSPRSGDLSVYWYQQSLDQGLQFLIQYYNGEERAKGNILERFSAQQFPDLHSELNLSSLELGDSALYFCASTNGNTIYFGEGSWLTVV.

This clonotype was recorded at least ten times. This chain's CDR3 is CSARTSGGELETQYF. DNA for the CDR3: TGCAGTGCCCGGACTAGCGGGGGGGAGCTTGAGACCCAGTACTTC. The rearrangement links TRBV20-1 to TRBJ2-5, with 15 bases identical to TRBD2. The germline gives CDR1 DFQATT, CDR2 SNEGSKA (reference sequence). CDR3 length: 15 amino acids. V shed 6 bases, J shed 5 bases, and the junction held 7 bases outside the gene matches.

The count of this clonotype is one. The chain uses TRBV18 and TRBJ2-5, with 9 bases aligning to TRBD1. V was pared by 3 bases and J by 5 bases, with 13 bases of the junction left unmatched. The CDR3 contains 17 residues. CDR1 is KGHSH, CDR2 LQKENI, per germline. CDR3 DNA: TGTGCCAGCTCACCTAGAGGCACAGGGGGCAGCGGGGAGACCCAGTACTTC. Translation gives CASSPRGTGGSGETQYF.

V is TRBV7-9 and J is TRBJ1-1; D is unresolved. The V and J ends lost 5 bases and 3 bases respectively, with 10 bases between them. Per germline, CDR1 SEHNR and CDR2 FQNEAQ (reference sequence). This CDR3 spans 13 amino acids. CDR3 coding DNA: TGTGCCAGCAGCCCCGGACCGGACACTGAAGCTTTCTTT. Its translation is CASSPGPDTEAFF.

In this sample, this clonotype turned up a few times. The chain has TRBV27 and TRBJ1-1; no clear D. V dropped 5 bases and J dropped 4 bases, with 17 bases sitting between them. The CDR3 is made up of 15 amino acids. Germline V gene sequence: CDR1 MNHEY, CDR2 SMNVEV (reference sequence). The CDR3 sequence is CASSNEPTSSTEAFF. CDR3 coding DNA: TGTGCCAGCAGTAATGAGCCAACCTCAAGCACTGAAGCTTTCTTT.

In its sample, this clonotype was seen a few times. The chain couples TRBV6-2 or TRBV6-3 to TRBJ1-1; D is unresolved. The ends were cut back, 2 bases at V and 1 base at J, with 8 bases in the middle. The CDR3 consists of 14 residues. CDR1 and CDR2 from the germline V gene are MNHEY and SVGEGT. In DNA form, the CDR3 reads TGTGCCAGCAGTTACAGCAGGAAGAACACTGAAGCTTTCTTT. It is translated as CASSYSRKNTEAFF.

This chain links TRBV29-1 with TRBJ2-7, with 11 bases matching TRBD1. The V gene's germline CDR1 is SQVTM and CDR2 ANQGSEA. The length of the CDR3 is 13 residues. The trim removed 4 bases at V and 7 bases at J, leaving 6 bases unmatched. The CDR3 DNA is TGCAGCGTTGTTAAAGGACAGGGGGCTGAGCAGTACTTC. Its translation: CSVVKGQGAEQYF.

The sample holds many counts of this clonotype. This chain joins TRBV7-6 and TRBJ2-5; perhaps TRBD2 as D (6 bases). CDR3 length: 14 residues. The V gene lost 1 base and the J gene lost 4 bases, with 10 bases spanning the gap. The germline CDR1 and CDR2 sequences are SGHVS and FNYEAQ. The CDR3 DNA sequence: TGTGCCAGCAGCTTAGTGTTTAGCGGAGAGACCCAGTACTTC. This encodes CASSLVFSGETQYF.

The chain recombines TRBV6-5 with TRBJ1-1; TRBD1 might be the D (6 bases). The CDR3 runs to 14 residues. V dropped 4 bases and J dropped 3 bases, with 12 bases sitting between them. Germline lookup yields CDR1 MNHEY and CDR2 SVGAGI. The chain's CDR3 is CASSSGGADTEAFF. In nucleotides, the CDR3 is TGTGCCAGCAGTTCCGGGGGCGCGGACACTGAAGCTTTCTTT.

The CDR3 DNA reads TGTGCCAGCAGTCTATGGACGGACACCGGGGAGCTGTTTTTT. Residues: CASSLWTDTGELFF. V and J are TRBV27 and TRBJ2-2; D remains unclear. This CDR3 is built from 14 residues. CDR1 MNHEY and CDR2 SMNVEV come from the germline V gene (reference sequence). Trimming stripped 5 bases from V and 3 bases from J, with 10 bases between.

At least ten counts were recorded for this clonotype. V is TRBV15 and J is TRBJ2-1; 7 bases agree with TRBD2. Trimming cost V 6 bases and J 6 bases; bases outside gene matches: 14. Per germline, CDR1 LNHNV and CDR2 YYDKDF (reference sequence). This CDR3 has 16 residues. The CDR3 loop reads CATRGAQRGLSNEQFF. The CDR3 DNA reads as TGTGCCACCAGGGGTGCCCAGCGGGGTCTGAGCAATGAGCAGTTCTTC.

This clonotype has ten or more counts. The V call is TRBV7-8, the J call TRBJ1-5; 12 bases agree with TRBD1. Germline assignment: CDR1 SGHVS and CDR2 FQNEAQ. V dropped 4 bases and J dropped 5; count of bases not matched to a gene: 3. The CDR3 contains 15 residues. CDR3 nucleotide sequence: TGTGCCAGCAGCTGGGACAGGGGGCGAGATCAGCCCCAGCATTTT. Residues: CASSWDRGRDQPQHF. Complete variable domain (other parts from reference TRBV7-8 and TRBJ1-5): GAGVSQSPRYKVAKRGQDVALRCDPISGHVSLFWYQQALGQGPEFLTYFQNEAQLDKSGLPSDRFFAERPEGSVSTLKIQRTQQEDSAVYLCASSWDRGRDQPQHFGDGTRLSIL.

This clonotype showed up many times. The genes are TRBV6-2 or TRBV6-3 and TRBJ2-7, with D hard to call. The CDR3 runs 13 residues. Germline CDR1 reads MNHEY; CDR2 reads SVGEGT. Trimming stripped 5 bases from V and 2 bases from J, with 10 bases between. The CDR3 DNA is TGTGCCAGCAGTCGTCAGGAAACCTACGAGCAGTACTTC. Translation gives CASSRQETYEQYF.

In its sample, this clonotype was seen a few times. The chain has TRBV4-1 and TRBJ1-1; tentative D call: TRBD1 (6 bases). The CDR3 length is 13 residues. CDR1 and CDR2 from the germline V gene are MGHRA and YSYEKL. V was trimmed by 1 base and J by 5 bases, leaving 8 bases between them. CDR3 protein: CASSQARGTEAFF. The CDR3 DNA sequence: TGCGCCAGCAGCCAAGCGAGGGGGACTGAAGCTTTCTTT.

Ten or more counts support this clonotype. V gene TRBV29-1 combines with J gene TRBJ2-5; D uncertain. The V end lost 4 bases, the J end lost 1 base, and 13 bases lay between the germline ends. The germline CDR1 and CDR2 sequences are SQVTM and ANQGSEA. The CDR3 contains 14 residues. CDR3 in DNA: TGCAGCGTTGTGTCAATGAAGTCCCAAGAGACCCAGTACTTC. This codes for CSVVSMKSQETQYF.

V is TRBV13 and J is TRBJ2-7; TRBD1 might be the D (6 bases). Looked up from germline, CDR1 is PRHDT and CDR2 is FYEKMQ (reference sequence). V dropped 5 bases and J dropped 0 bases, with 14 bases sitting between them. This CDR3 contains 15 residues. CDR3 residues: CASSQGGIGSYEQYF. CDR3 DNA: TGTGCCAGCAGCCAAGGGGGAATCGGCTCCTACGAGCAGTACTTC.

This clonotype is labeled medium-sized. This rearrangement joins TRBV7-3 to TRBJ2-7; the match to TRBD2 covers 7 bases. This CDR3 contains 14 residues. V dropped 4 bases and J dropped 0; count of bases not matched to a gene: 3. The V gene's germline CDR1 is SGHTA and CDR2 FQGTGA. CDR3 in DNA: TGTGCCAGCAGCTCCCGGGACTACTCCTACGAGCAGTACTTC. Its translation is CASSSRDYSYEQYF.

This clonotype occurred many times. CDR3 DNA: TGCAGCGGGACAGGGGCGAACACTGAAGCTTTCTTT. This gives the protein CSGTGANTEAFF. The chain links TRBV29-1 to TRBJ1-1; 9 bases are shared with TRBD1. Looked up from germline, CDR1 is SQVTM and CDR2 is ANQGSEA. Trimming at V came to 7 bases and at J to 1 base, leaving 1 base not matched to a gene. The CDR3 loop spans 12 amino acids.

The rearrangement joins TRBV12-3 or TRBV12-4 to TRBJ1-2; D is undetermined. The CDR3 consists of 15 residues. Trimming pared 2 bases from V and 5 bases from J, leaving 15 bases between. The CDR3 sequence is CASSLNPGSGYGYTF. The CDR3 nucleotides are TGTGCCAGCAGTTTAAACCCAGGCTCCGGGTATGGCTACACCTTC.

The sample holds many counts of this clonotype. J is TRBJ2-1 and V is TRBV7-9, with a tentative D call TRBD1 (6 bases). The germline CDR1 and CDR2 sequences are SEHNR and FQNEAQ (reference sequence). The CDR3 totals 13 residues. V dropped 5 bases and J dropped 8 bases, with 13 bases sitting between them. CDR3 protein: CASSPPTGYEQFF. CDR3 nucleotide sequence: TGTGCCAGCAGCCCGCCGACAGGTTATGAGCAGTTCTTC.

This clonotype was counted a few times. The chain combines TRBV9 with TRBJ1-2; 9 bases align to TRBD1. CDR3 size: 17 residues. With 4 bases clipped from V and 0 bases from J, the junction kept 10 bases outside the gene matches. Germline lookup yields CDR1 SGDLS and CDR2 YYNGEE. As DNA, the CDR3 is TGTGCCAGCAGCACTAACAGGGGGCCCCAAGCTAACTATGGCTACACCTTC. This gives the protein CASSTNRGPQANYGYTF.

This clonotype counts as medium-sized. Here the CDR3 reads CASGQGINSPLHF. CDR3 bases: TGTGCCAGCGGACAGGGGATTAATTCACCCCTCCACTTT. The rearrangement joins TRBV6-5 to TRBJ1-6; TRBD1 matches at 9 bases. This CDR3 comprises 13 residues. The junction had 2 bases not matched to a gene; V was cut back by 8 bases and J by 6 bases. Germline V lookup: CDR1 MNHEY, CDR2 SVGAGI.

This clonotype came up many times. This chain uses TRBV27 with TRBJ2-1; a possible D gene is TRBD1 (6 bases). V lost 6 bases to trimming and J lost 3 bases, with 12 bases between them. The CDR3 runs to 14 residues. Germline CDR1 reads MNHEY; CDR2 reads SMNVEV (reference sequence). The CDR3, as DNA: TGTGCCAGCAGAAAGGGGGTAGACTACAATGAGCAGTTCTTC. Translation: CASRKGVDYNEQFF.

This clonotype was detected ten times or more. This rearrangement joins TRBV20-1 to TRBJ1-6, with D maybe TRBD1 (5 bases). CDR1 and CDR2 from the germline V gene are DFQATT and SNEGSKA (reference sequence). The CDR3 sequence is 13 residues long. V dropped 4 bases and J dropped 8 bases, with 12 bases sitting between them. CDR3 amino acids: CSAMAGRDSPLHF. The CDR3 DNA sequence: TGCAGTGCTATGGCGGGGCGGGATTCACCCCTCCACTTT.

In DNA, the CDR3 is TGCGCCAGCAGCTTGGTTCCTAGCGGGGAAGAGACCCAGTACTTC. It is translated as CASSLVPSGEETQYF. V usage is TRBV5-1 and J usage is TRBJ2-5; 9 nucleotides line up with TRBD2. The CDR3 is made up of 15 amino acids. V lost 0 bases to trimming and J lost 3 bases; unmatched junction nucleotides: 3. Germline V lookup: CDR1 SGHRS, CDR2 YFSETQ.